One sample yielded the 27 T cell receptor beta chains listed below, sequenced in a study of molecular identifiers for immune sequencing clone quantification. TCRdb analysed the PCR reads with MiXCR anew, one entry per CDR3 protein. Here the sample spans about 97,000 distinct CDR3 sequences, 24% being singletons. Sequenced sample: naive CD8+ T cells from blood, with Jurkat cell RNA spiked in. Sample subset: FACS-sorted CD8+CD4-CCR7+CD45RA+ naive T cells. Source of these receptors: a human donor in good health. Some libraries in this study had Jurkat cell RNA spiked in.

Remarks on this clonotype: A read error may explain this, as a much larger clone is one base away. V usage is TRBV6-1 and J usage is TRBJ2-7; 8 bases fit TRBD2. Germline CDR1 MNHNS, CDR2 SASEGT. CDR3 length: 14 amino acids. The CDR3 reads CASSEAGGGYGQYF. The CDR3 nucleotides are TGTGCCAGCAGTGAAGCCGGGGGGGGCTACGGGCAGTACTTC.

This clonotype was found once. The rearrangement links TRBV7-9 to TRBJ2-2; a weak D match, TRBD2 (5 bases). Looked up from germline, CDR1 is SEHNR and CDR2 is FQNEAQ (reference sequence). The CDR3 is 16 amino acids. V was shortened by 5 bases and J by 1 base, with 14 bases between the two germline ends. The CDR3 coding sequence is TGTGCCAGCAGCCCGAATCTCCGGGGGAACACCGGGGAGCTGTTTTTT. Translated: CASSPNLRGNTGELFF.

This clonotype was recorded many times. This sequence joins TRBV7-2 and TRBJ2-1; 11 positions match TRBD2. The CDR3 runs 16 residues. J gave up 4 bases and V 2 bases, and 4 bases lay outside the gene matches. Germline V CDR1 and CDR2: SGHTA, FQGNSA. The CDR3 sequence is CASSLYGTSGYNEQFF. As DNA, the CDR3 is TGTGCCAGCAGCTTATACGGGACTAGCGGATACAATGAGCAGTTCTTC.

This clonotype was picked up many times. The CDR3 spells CASSSTSGFEQYF. As DNA, the CDR3 is TGCGCCAGCAGCTCAACCTCAGGGTTCGAGCAGTACTTC. The rearrangement links TRBV5-1 to TRBJ2-7; TRBD1 is a possible D gene (5 bases). Per germline, CDR1 SGHRS and CDR2 YFSETQ. V was pared by 3 bases and J by 6 bases, with 13 bases between. The CDR3 is made up of 13 amino acids.

With respect to this clonotype: A read error may produce the germline difference seen at one junction end. The chain joins TRBV12-3 or TRBV12-4 to TRBJ2-4; D might be TRBD1 (6 bases). CDR3 size: 16 residues. DNA for the CDR3: TGTGCCAGCAGTTTAGGGGACACCTTAGCCAAAAACATGCAGTACTTC. It is translated as CASSLGDTLAKNMQYF.

This clonotype has ten or more counts. V gene TRBV4-2 combines with J gene TRBJ2-7; 10 bases are shared with TRBD2. The CDR3 is 14 residues long. The V segment lost 3 bases and the J segment 7 bases; nucleotides outside the gene matches: 6. Germline V lookup: CDR1 LGHNA, CDR2 YNFKEQ. Here the CDR3 reads CASSHAGTSEEQYF. The CDR3 nucleotides are TGTGCCAGCAGCCACGCCGGGACTAGCGAGGAGCAGTACTTC.

This clonotype was found a few times. V and J are TRBV20-1 and TRBJ2-7, with TRBD1 matching 10 bases. The CDR3 extends over 15 amino acids. V trimming: 6 bases; J trimming: 3 bases; junction bases outside the gene matches: 11. CDR1 is DFQATT and CDR2 is SNEGSKA in the germline V gene (reference sequence). The CDR3 bases are TGCAGTGCCCCAAGAAAGGGGACAGGGGTCTACGAGCAGTACTTC. Translated, it gives CSAPRKGTGVYEQYF.

V usage is TRBV5-1 and J usage is TRBJ2-7; D is undetermined. Trimming took off 3 bases at V and 1 base at J, with 20 bases between the two ends. The CDR3 covers 17 residues. CDR1 is SGHRS, CDR2 YFSETQ, per germline. The CDR3 DNA reads TGCGCCAGCAGCTATTTCCCGGGTACTGAAACTTCCTACGAGCAGTACTTC. Translation: CASSYFPGTETSYEQYF.

The gene calls are TRBV20-1 and TRBJ2-7; maybe TRBD2 (6 bases). The CDR3 is made up of 13 amino acids. Deletions cut 7 bases from V and 0 bases from J, with 13 bases between. CDR1 and CDR2 (germline): DFQATT, SNEGSKA (reference sequence). The chain's CDR3 is CSVRRGSSYEQYF. The CDR3 DNA reads as TGCAGTGTTAGGAGGGGCAGCTCCTACGAGCAGTACTTC.

J is TRBJ1-5 and V is TRBV7-9, with D perhaps TRBD1 (5 bases). The CDR3 consists of 14 residues. V lost 4 bases to trimming and J lost 3 bases, with 10 bases between them. Looked up from germline, CDR1 is SEHNR and CDR2 is FQNEAQ (reference sequence). CDR3 DNA sequence: TGTGCCAGCAGCTCTTCAGGGTTCAATCAGCCCCAGCATTTT. Translated: CASSSSGFNQPQHF. The full variable domain, completed using reference TRBV7-9 and TRBJ1-5, is DTGVSQNPRHKITKRGQNVTFRCDPISEHNRLYWYRQTLGQGPEFLTYFQNEAQLEKSRLLSDRFSAERPKGSFSTLEIQRTEQGDSAMYLCASSSSGFNQPQHFGDGTRLSIL.

This clonotype was observed many times. J is TRBJ1-1 and V is TRBV7-9, with D unclear. CDR1 is SEHNR, CDR2 FQNEAQ, per germline (reference sequence). The CDR3 consists of 14 residues. With 7 bases removed from V and 8 bases from J, the gap between germline ends came to 20 bases. The CDR3 region has the DNA TGTGCCAGCACCCCCGACACTTACCTCAGGGAAGCTTTCTTT. As protein: CASTPDTYLREAFF.

In regard to this clonotype: At one end, the junction sequence differs from germline, possibly due to a read error. The rearrangement joins TRBV27 to TRBJ1-5; maybe TRBD1 (5 bases). The CDR3 contains 15 residues. CDR1 MNHEY and CDR2 SMNVEV come from the germline V gene (reference sequence). The CDR3 DNA sequence: TGTGCCGGCAGTCTTGCGTTACAGGAGAATCAGCCCCAGCATTTT. This sequence encodes CAGSLALQENQPQHF.

This chain joins TRBV7-9 and TRBJ1-1, with 7 bases lining up with TRBD1. CDR1 is SEHNR and CDR2 is FQNEAQ in the germline V gene (reference sequence). The length of the CDR3 is 14 residues. V lost 2 bases, J lost 6 bases, and 6 bases stayed unmatched. CDR3 sequence reads: CASSLTRGHSEAFF. The CDR3 DNA follows: TGTGCCAGCAGCTTAACAAGGGGGCACTCTGAAGCTTTCTTT.

Comment on this clonotype: This may be a read error, as it is one base from a much larger clone. The CDR3 loop reads CASSTAPNTDAFF. CDR3 sequence (DNA): TGTGCCAGTAGTACTGCGCCGAACACTGATGCTTTCTTT. V gene TRBV19 combines with J gene TRBJ1-1; D is undetermined. The CDR3 consists of 13 residues. Germline CDR1 LNHDA, CDR2 SQIVND (reference sequence).

This clonotype occurred many times. The chain uses TRBV27 and TRBJ1-1, with TRBD1 as a possible D gene (5 bases). Trimming removed 3 bases at V and 7 bases at J, with 12 bases between. Germline CDR1 and CDR2: MNHEY and SMNVEV (reference sequence). This CDR3 contains 13 residues. The CDR3 nucleotides are TGTGCCAGCAGTTTTTGGACACAAGGTGAAGCTTTCTTT. It encodes CASSFWTQGEAFF.

This clonotype was picked up a small number of times. The chain joins TRBV20-1 to TRBJ2-7; tentative D call: TRBD1 (7 bases). The germline V and J ends were trimmed by 1 base and 1 base, with 20 bases remaining between them. This CDR3 comprises 17 residues. The germline V gene encodes CDR1 DFQATT and CDR2 SNEGSKA (reference sequence). CDR3 DNA: TGCAGTGCTAGAGGCCCGGCGGGACAGTTAGGGTCCTACGAGCAGTACTTC. Residues: CSARGPAGQLGSYEQYF.

This clonotype has a count of ten or more. The rearrangement uses TRBV18 and TRBJ2-7; a possible D gene is TRBD2 (6 bases). This CDR3 comprises 15 residues. Per the germline V gene, CDR1 is KGHSH and CDR2 is LQKENI. Trimming shortened V by 6 bases and J by 5 bases, and 20 bases separated the two germline ends. The CDR3 DNA reads as TGTGCCAGCTCGCCCGGGACTCATCTGACCCACGAGCAGTACTTC. Protein sequence: CASSPGTHLTHEQYF.

In its sample, this clonotype was seen a few times. This chain links TRBV4-2 with TRBJ2-1; 9 bases align to TRBD2. The CDR3 is 16 amino acids. Looked up from germline, CDR1 is LGHNA and CDR2 is YNFKEQ. V lost 0 bases to trimming and J lost 7 bases; unmatched junction nucleotides: 7. CDR3 nucleotides: TGTGCCAGCAGCCAAGATGAGTCTAGCGGGAAGAATGAGCAGTTCTTC. It translates to CASSQDESSGKNEQFF.

Of note for this clonotype: One junction end does not reproduce the germline sequence, and a read error may be involved. The chain's CDR3 is CTSSLGGAYEQYF. The DNA for the CDR3 is TGTACCAGCAGTTTGGGGGGGGCCTACGAGCAGTACTTC. The V gene is TRBV27, the J gene TRBJ2-7; 7 bases fit TRBD2. CDR1 and CDR2 (germline): MNHEY, SMNVEV (reference sequence). This CDR3 region has 13 residues.

The chain combines TRBV29-1 with TRBJ2-7; 7 bases are a match to TRBD2. CDR3 length equals 14 residues. Per germline, CDR1 SQVTM and CDR2 ANQGSEA. V lost 6 bases and J lost 0; bases outside the gene matches: 8. The CDR3 sequence: CSVLGRESSYEQYF. As DNA, the CDR3 is TGCAGCGTATTGGGGAGGGAGAGCTCCTACGAGCAGTACTTC.

This clonotype was seen only a few times. V usage is TRBV12-3 or TRBV12-4 and J usage is TRBJ2-2; D is possibly TRBD2 (5 bases). V was shortened by 7 bases and J by 8 bases, with 17 bases between the two germline ends. The CDR3 loop spans 14 amino acids. The CDR3 loop is CASTPWIGGGELFF. In DNA, the CDR3 is TGTGCCAGCACCCCCTGGATTGGCGGGGGGGAGCTGTTTTTT.

The CDR3 bases are TGCGCCAGCAGCACCAGCCCAACACAGGGGATCCATGGCTACACCTTC. The encoded protein is CASSTSPTQGIHGYTF. The chain combines TRBV4-3 with TRBJ1-2; the match to TRBD1 covers 7 bases. This CDR3 has 16 amino acids. Germline-derived CDR1 and CDR2 are LGHNA and YSLEER. The V gene end was trimmed by 5 bases and the J gene end by 6 bases; junction bases not matched to a gene: 15.

The sample holds many counts of this clonotype. This chain uses TRBV2 with TRBJ2-7; D is unresolved. The CDR3 extends over 17 amino acids. V was pared by 4 bases and J by 0 bases, with 19 bases between. The germline V gene encodes CDR1 SNHLY and CDR2 FYNNEI. The CDR3 DNA is TGTGCCAGCAGTGTTCCCCGATCCAGAGAAGGCTCCTACGAGCAGTACTTC. This codes for CASSVPRSREGSYEQYF.

Ten or more counts support this clonotype. The rearrangement uses TRBV5-6 and TRBJ2-2; perhaps TRBD1 as D (5 bases). Germline lookup yields CDR1 SGHDT and CDR2 YYEEEE. CDR3 length: 12 residues. V lost 0 bases and J 10 bases, leaving 7 bases between the germline ends. CDR3 in DNA: TGTGCCAGCAGCTTGGGGGGCCTGGAGCTGTTTTTT. This encodes CASSLGGLELFF. The full variable domain, in which reference TRBV5-6 and TRBJ2-2 provide the parts outside the CDR3, is DAGVTQSPTHLIKTRGQQVTLRCSPKSGHDTVSWYQQALGQGPQFIFQYYEEEERQRGNFPDRFSGHQFPNYSSELNVNALLLGDSALYLCASSLGGLELFFGEGSRLTVL.

Notes on this clonotype: With a much larger clone just one base away, this may be a read error. The V and J genes are TRBV30 and TRBJ2-2; 7 positions agree with TRBD2. This CDR3 is built from 14 residues. Germline CDR1 GTSNPN, CDR2 SVGIG (reference sequence). This CDR3 is CAWSVGLGSGKLFF. The CDR3 coding sequence is TGTGCCTGGAGTGTAGGGCTGGGGAGCGGGAAGCTGTTTTTT.

Concerning this clonotype itself: A much more abundant neighbour one base away suggests this may be a read error. The chain joins TRBV2 to TRBJ2-5; 10 bases agree with TRBD2. The germline gives CDR1 SNHLY, CDR2 FYNNEI. CDR3 size: 18 residues. J gave up 9 bases and V 3 bases, and 19 bases lay outside the gene matches. Here the CDR3 reads CASSDVGLAGVGREAQYF. The DNA of the CDR3 is TGTGCCAGCAGTGATGTGGGGCTAGCGGGAGTAGGCCGGGAGGCCCAGTACTTC.

This clonotype was seen at least ten times. The chain recombines TRBV29-1 with TRBJ2-7; D may be TRBD2 (6 bases). This CDR3 is 14 amino acids long. V dropped 0 bases and J dropped 1 base, with 10 bases sitting between them. Germline V gene data show CDR1 as SQVTM and CDR2 as ANQGSEA. The CDR3 protein is CSVEDRGGSYEQYF. The CDR3 DNA reads TGCAGCGTTGAAGATCGCGGAGGGTCCTACGAGCAGTACTTC.